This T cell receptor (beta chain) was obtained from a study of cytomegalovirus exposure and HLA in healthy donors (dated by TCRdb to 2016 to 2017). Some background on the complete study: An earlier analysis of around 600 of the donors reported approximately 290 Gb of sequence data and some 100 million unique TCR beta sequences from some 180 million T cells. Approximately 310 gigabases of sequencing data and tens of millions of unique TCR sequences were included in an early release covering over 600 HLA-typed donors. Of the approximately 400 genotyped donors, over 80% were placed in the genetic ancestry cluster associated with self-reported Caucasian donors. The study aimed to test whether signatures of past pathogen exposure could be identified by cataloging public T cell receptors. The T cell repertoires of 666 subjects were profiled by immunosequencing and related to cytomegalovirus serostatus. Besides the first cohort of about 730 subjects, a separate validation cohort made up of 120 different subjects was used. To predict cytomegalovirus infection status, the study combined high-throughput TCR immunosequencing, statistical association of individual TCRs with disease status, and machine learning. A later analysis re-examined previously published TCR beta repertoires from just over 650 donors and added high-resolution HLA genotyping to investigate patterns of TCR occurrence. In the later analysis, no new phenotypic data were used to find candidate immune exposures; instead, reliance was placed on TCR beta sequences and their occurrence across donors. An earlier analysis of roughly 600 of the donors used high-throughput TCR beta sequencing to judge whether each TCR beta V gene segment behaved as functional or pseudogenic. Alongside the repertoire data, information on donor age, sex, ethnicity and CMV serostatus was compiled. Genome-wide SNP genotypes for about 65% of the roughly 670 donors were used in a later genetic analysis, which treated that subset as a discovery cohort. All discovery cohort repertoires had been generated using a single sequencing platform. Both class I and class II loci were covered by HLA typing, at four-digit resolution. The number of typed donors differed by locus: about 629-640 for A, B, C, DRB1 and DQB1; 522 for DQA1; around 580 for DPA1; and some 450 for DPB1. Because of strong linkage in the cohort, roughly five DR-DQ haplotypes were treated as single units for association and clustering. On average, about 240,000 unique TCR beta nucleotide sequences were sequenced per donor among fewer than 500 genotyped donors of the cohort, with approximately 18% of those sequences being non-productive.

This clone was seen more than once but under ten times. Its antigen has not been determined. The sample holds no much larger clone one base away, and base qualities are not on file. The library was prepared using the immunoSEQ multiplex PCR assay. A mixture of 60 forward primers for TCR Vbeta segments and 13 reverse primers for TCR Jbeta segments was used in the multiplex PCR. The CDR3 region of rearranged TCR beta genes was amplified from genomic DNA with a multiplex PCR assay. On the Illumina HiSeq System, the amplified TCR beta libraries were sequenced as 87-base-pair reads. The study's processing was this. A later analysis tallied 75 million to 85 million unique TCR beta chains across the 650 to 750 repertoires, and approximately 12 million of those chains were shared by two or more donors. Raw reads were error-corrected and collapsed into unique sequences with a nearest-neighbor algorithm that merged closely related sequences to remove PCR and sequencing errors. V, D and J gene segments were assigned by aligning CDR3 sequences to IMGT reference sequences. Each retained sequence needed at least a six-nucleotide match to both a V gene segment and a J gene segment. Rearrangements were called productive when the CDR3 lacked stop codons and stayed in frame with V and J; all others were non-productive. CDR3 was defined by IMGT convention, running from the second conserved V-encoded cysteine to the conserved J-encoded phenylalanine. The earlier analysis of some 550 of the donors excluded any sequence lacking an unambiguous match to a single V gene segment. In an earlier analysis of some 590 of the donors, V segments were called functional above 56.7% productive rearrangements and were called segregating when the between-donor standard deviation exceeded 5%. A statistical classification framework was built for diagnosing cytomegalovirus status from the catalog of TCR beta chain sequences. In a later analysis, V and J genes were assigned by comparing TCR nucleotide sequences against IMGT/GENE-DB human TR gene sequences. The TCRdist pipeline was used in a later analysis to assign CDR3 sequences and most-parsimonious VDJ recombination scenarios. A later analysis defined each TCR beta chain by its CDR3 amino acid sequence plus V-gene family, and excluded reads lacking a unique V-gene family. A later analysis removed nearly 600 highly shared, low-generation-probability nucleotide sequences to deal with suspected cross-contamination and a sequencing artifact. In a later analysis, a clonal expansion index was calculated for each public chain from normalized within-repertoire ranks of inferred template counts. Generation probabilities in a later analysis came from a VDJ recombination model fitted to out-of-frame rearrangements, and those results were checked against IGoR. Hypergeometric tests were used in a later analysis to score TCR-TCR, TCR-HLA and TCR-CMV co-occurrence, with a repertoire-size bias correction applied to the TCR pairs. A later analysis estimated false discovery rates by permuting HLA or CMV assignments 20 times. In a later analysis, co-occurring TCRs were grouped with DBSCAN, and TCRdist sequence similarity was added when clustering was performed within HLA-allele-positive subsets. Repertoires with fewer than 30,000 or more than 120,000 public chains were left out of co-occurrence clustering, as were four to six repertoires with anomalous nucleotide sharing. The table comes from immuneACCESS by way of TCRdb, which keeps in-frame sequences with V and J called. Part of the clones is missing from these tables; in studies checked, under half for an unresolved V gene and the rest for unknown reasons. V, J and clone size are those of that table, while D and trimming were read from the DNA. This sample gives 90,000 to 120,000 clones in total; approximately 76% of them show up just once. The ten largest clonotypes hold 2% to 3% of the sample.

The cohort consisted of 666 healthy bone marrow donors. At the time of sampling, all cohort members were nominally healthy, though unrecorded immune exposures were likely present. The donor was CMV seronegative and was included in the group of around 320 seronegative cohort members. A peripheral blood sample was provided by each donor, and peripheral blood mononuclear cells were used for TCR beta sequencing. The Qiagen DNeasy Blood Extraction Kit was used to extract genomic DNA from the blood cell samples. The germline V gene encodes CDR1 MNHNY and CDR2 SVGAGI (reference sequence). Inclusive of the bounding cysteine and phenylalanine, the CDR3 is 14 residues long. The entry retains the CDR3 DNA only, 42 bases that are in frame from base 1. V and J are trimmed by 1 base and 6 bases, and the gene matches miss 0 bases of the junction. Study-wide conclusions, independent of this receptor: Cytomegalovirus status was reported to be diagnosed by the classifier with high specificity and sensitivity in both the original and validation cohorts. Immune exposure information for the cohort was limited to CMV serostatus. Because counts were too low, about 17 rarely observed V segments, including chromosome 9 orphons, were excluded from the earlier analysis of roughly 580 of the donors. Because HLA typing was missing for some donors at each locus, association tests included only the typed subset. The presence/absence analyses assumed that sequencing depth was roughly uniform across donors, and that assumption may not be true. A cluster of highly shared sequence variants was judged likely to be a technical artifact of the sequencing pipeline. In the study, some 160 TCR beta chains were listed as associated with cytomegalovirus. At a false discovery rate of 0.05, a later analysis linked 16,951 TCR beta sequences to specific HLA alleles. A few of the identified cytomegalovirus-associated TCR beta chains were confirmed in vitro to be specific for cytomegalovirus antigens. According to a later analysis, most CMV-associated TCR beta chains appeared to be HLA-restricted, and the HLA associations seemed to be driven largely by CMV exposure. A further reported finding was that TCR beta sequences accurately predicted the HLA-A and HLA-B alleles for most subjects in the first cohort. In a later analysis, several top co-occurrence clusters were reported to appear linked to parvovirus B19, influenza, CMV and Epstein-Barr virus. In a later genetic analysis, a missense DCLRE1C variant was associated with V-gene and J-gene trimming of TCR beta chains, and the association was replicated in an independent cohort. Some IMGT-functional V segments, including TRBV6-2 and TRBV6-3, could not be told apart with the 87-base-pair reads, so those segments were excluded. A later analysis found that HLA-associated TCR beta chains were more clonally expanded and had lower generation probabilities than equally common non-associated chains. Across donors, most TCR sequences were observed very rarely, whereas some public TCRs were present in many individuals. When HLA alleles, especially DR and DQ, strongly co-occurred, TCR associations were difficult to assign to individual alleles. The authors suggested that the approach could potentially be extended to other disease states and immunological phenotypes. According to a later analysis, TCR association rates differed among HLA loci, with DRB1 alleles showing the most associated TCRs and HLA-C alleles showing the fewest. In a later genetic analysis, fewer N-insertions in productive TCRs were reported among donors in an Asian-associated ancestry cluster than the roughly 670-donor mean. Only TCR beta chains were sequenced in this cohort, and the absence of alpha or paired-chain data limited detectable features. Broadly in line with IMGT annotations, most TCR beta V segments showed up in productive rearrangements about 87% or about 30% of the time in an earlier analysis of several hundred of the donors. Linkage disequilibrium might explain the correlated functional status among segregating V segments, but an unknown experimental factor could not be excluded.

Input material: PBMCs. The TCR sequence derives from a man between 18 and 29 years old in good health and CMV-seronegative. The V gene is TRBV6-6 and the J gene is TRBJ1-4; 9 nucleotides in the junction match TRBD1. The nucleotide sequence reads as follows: TGTGCCAGCAGTTACTGGGACAGGGATGAAAAACTGTTTTTT. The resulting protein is CASSYWDRDEKLFF.